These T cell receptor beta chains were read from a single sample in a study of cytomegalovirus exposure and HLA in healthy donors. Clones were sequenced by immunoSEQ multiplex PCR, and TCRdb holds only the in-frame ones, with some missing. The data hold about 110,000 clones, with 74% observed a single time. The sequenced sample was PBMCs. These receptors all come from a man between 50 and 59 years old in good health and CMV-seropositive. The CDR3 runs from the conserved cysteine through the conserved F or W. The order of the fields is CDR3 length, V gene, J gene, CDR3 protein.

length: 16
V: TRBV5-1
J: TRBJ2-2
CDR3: CASSLALSVDTGELFF

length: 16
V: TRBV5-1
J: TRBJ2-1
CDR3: CASSLIPTVSYNEQFF

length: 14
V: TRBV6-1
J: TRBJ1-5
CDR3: CASSDANVGQPQHF

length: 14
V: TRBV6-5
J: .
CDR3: CASSYTRTGYEQYF

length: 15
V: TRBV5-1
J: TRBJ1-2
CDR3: CASGSWTGANYGYTF

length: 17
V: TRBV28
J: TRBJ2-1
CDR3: CASSSGYRDSIYNEQFF

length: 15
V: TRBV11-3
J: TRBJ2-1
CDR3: CASSSYADRHNEQFF

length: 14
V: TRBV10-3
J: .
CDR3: CAISESTQAYEQYF

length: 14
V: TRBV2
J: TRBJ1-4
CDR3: CASSDPRAGEKLFF

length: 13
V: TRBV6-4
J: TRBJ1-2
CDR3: CASSDSMGGLKTF

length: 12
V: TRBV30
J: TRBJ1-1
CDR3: CAWSTGAAEAFF

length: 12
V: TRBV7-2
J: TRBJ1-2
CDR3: CASSFQFYGYTF

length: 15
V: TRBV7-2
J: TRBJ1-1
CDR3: CASSLVWTANTEAFF

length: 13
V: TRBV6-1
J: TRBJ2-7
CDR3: CASSSDRVYEQYF

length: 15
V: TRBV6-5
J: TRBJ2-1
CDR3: CASSYSADGGPRQFF

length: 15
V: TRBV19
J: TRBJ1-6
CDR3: CASSRTRGNNSPLHF

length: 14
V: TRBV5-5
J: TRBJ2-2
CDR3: CASNTQQNTGELFF

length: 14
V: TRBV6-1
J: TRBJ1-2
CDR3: CASSEGGRPYGYTF

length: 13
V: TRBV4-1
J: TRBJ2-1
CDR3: CASSSTGVNEQFF

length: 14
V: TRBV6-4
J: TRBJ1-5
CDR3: CASCRGQGRQPQHF